This is a list of T cell receptor beta chains from one sample in a study of OX40 agonist ivuxolimab in advanced cancers. Sequencing used immunoSEQ multiplex PCR; TCRdb keeps in-frame clones, though not all of them. The sample consists of roughly 50,000 clones, 86% of them appearing once. This sample comprised CD4+ or CD8+ T cells sorted from blood, obtained in a trial of the OX40 agonist ivuxolimab. The receptor source for this set is an adult with an advanced solid tumor such as melanoma, head and neck, liver or kidney cancer. The CDR3 runs from the conserved cysteine through the conserved F or W. Fields, in order: CDR3 protein, CDR3 DNA, V gene, clone size, D gene, J gene. The D gene is left open where the match is weak. The listing skips clone size in some rows; elsewhere it reads once, few, many or a size class.

CASSPAVSGNTGELFF	TGTGCCAGCTCACCGGCGGTTAGCGGGAACACCGGGGAGCTGTTTTTT	TRBV18	-	-	TRBJ2-2
CASSPRGANYGYTF	TGTGCCAGCAGCCCTCGGGGAGCTAACTATGGCTACACCTTC	TRBV11-2	-	-	TRBJ1-2
CASSQGRLRGANYGYTF	TGCGCCAGCAGCCAGGGACGTCTACGTGGGGCTAACTATGGCTACACCTTC	TRBV4-1	-	-	TRBJ1-2
CASSRQMDEKLFF	TGTGCCAGCAGCCGGCAGATGGATGAAAAACTGTTTTTT	TRBV6-1	-	-	TRBJ1-4
CASSSSGDGYTF	TGCGCCAGCAGCAGCAGCGGTGATGGCTACACCTTC	TRBV5-1	-	-	TRBJ1-2
CASSFLPSGTEAFF	TGTGCCAGCAGCTTTCTGCCGTCGGGCACTGAAGCTTTCTTT	TRBV5-6	-	-	TRBJ1-1
CASSEASIQYF	TGTGCCAGCAGTGAGGCCTCCATTCAGTACTTC	TRBV2	-	-	TRBJ2-4
CASSPRQGPDTQYF	TGTGCCAGCAGTCCCCGACAGGGTCCAGATACGCAGTATTTT	TRBV27	-	TRBD1	TRBJ2-3
CASSFGDQPQHF	TGTGCCAGCAGCTTCGGAGATCAGCCCCAGCATTTT	TRBV7-9	-	-	TRBJ1-5
CASRGSVTDTQYF	TGCGCCAGCAGGGGCTCGGTCACAGATACGCAGTATTTT	TRBV5-1	once	-	TRBJ2-3
CASSSAGLGETQYF	TGTGCCAGCAGCAGTGCGGGACTAGGGGAGACCCAGTACTTC	TRBV6-1	-	TRBD2	TRBJ2-5
CASSQDSGRRARVIVGLDTEAFF	TGTGCCAGCAGCCAAGATAGCGGACGGCGGGCCAGGGTAATTGTGGGGTTGGACACTGAAGCTTTCTTT	TRBV4-2	-	-	TRBJ1-1
CASSLERSQETQYF	TGCGCCAGCAGCTTGGAGCGCAGCCAAGAGACCCAGTACTTC	TRBV5-1	-	-	TRBJ2-5
CASSFVRGTEAFF	TGTGCCAGCAGCTTTGTCAGGGGTACTGAAGCTTTCTTT	TRBV11-2	-	-	TRBJ1-1
CASSLRSGTALNYGYTF	TGTGCCAGCAGCTTACGGTCAGGGACGGCTCTTAACTATGGCTACACCTTC	TRBV7-9	once	-	TRBJ1-2
CASSLVSGTGKVNEQFF	TGTGCCAGCAGCTTGGTCTCCGGGACAGGGAAAGTCAATGAGCAGTTCTTC	TRBV7-9	-	TRBD1	TRBJ2-1
CASRSSAGVTYEQYF	TGTGCCAGCAGATCATCCGCAGGGGTCACCTACGAGCAGTACTTC	TRBV2	once	-	TRBJ2-7
CASSPEGGMNTEAFF	TGCGCCAGCAGCCCAGAGGGGGGGATGAACACTGAAGCTTTCTTT	TRBV5-1	-	-	TRBJ1-1
CASSWSRADTQYF	TGCGCCAGCAGCTGGAGTCGCGCAGATACGCAGTATTTT	TRBV5-1	once	-	TRBJ2-3
CASGPTLGVGGYEQYF	TGTGCCAGCGGACCCACCTTAGGGGTCGGCGGCTACGAGCAGTACTTC	TRBV11-2	-	-	TRBJ2-7
CASRLAGGPGTDTQYF	TGTGCCAGTAGACTAGCGGGGGGGCCGGGCACAGATACGCAGTATTTT	TRBV19	-	TRBD2	TRBJ2-3
CASSYTQRRTNYGYTF	TGTGCCAGCAGTTACACCCAGCGGCGAACTAACTATGGCTACACCTTC	TRBV6-5	-	-	TRBJ1-2
CASSEVVNSPLHF	TGTGCCAGCAGTGAAGTCGTTAATTCACCCCTCCACTTT	TRBV6-1	-	-	TRBJ1-6
CASSPRGAGEQYF	TGTGCCAGCTCCCCCCGGGGGGCGGGGGAGCAGTACTTC	TRBV18	once	-	TRBJ2-7
CATSMGGGGREKLFF	TGTGCCACCAGCATGGGGGGAGGGGGACGTGAAAAACTGTTTTTT	TRBV15	-	-	TRBJ1-4
CASSQGSSPVYGYTF	TGCGCCAGCAGCCAAGGGTCGTCGCCAGTCTATGGCTACACCTTC	TRBV4-1	-	-	TRBJ1-2
CASVVGTEAFF	TGTGCCAGTGTTGTGGGAACTGAAGCTTTCTTT	TRBV6-4	-	-	TRBJ1-1
CAWSRGQGSYEQYF	TGTGCCTGGAGCCGGGGACAGGGGAGCTACGAGCAGTACTTC	TRBV30	-	TRBD1	TRBJ2-7
CASSLALPTGRYGYTF	TGTGCCAGCAGTTTAGCCCTCCCGACAGGGCGGTATGGCTACACCTTC	TRBV27	-	TRBD1	TRBJ1-2
CASRSRNNYYNSPLHF	TGTGCCAGCCGCTCCAGGAACAACTATTATAATTCACCCCTCCACTTT	TRBV7-9	few	-	TRBJ1-6
CASSRTGQLGEKLFF	TGTGCCAGCAGCCGCACGGGACAGTTGGGGGAAAAACTGTTTTTT	TRBV7-8	-	TRBD1	TRBJ1-4
CASSPGTSGGAKYNEQFF	TGTGCCAGCAGTCCCGGGACTAGCGGGGGGGCTAAGTACAATGAGCAGTTCTTC	TRBV28	-	TRBD2	TRBJ2-1
CASSLGSARKLFF	TGTGCCAGCAGTTTAGGCAGCGCAAGAAAACTGTTTTTT	TRBV28	few	-	TRBJ1-4
CASRKQGTGETQYF	TGTGCCAGCAGAAAACAGGGGACAGGGGAGACCCAGTACTTC	TRBV6-5	-	TRBD1	TRBJ2-5
CASSSGTDTQYF	TGCGCCAGCAGCTCGGGCACAGATACGCAGTATTTT	TRBV5-1	-	-	TRBJ2-3
CASSPSLVGQPQHF	TGTGCCAGCAGCCCCAGTCTGGTCGGTCAGCCCCAGCATTTT	TRBV6-5	-	-	TRBJ1-5
CASSPRRDLKNEQFF	TGTGCCAGCTCACCGAGACGGGACTTAAAGAATGAGCAGTTCTTC	TRBV18	-	-	TRBJ2-1
CASSFSGGVTDTQYF	TGCGCCAGCAGCTTTAGCGGGGGGGTAACAGATACGCAGTATTTT	TRBV5-1	-	TRBD2	TRBJ2-3
CASSAFRQGGEKLFF	TGTGCCAGCAGTGCCTTTAGACAGGGCGGAGAAAAACTGTTTTTT	TRBV25-1	once	TRBD1	TRBJ1-4
CASSLRTAYNEQFF	TGTGCCAGCAGCTTGCGAACCGCCTACAATGAGCAGTTCTTC	TRBV5-4	-	-	TRBJ2-1
CASSPGQAANYGYTF	TGCGCCAGCAGCCCAGGACAGGCCGCTAACTATGGCTACACCTTC	TRBV5-1	-	TRBD1	TRBJ1-2
CASSREKDPSYEQYF	TGTGCCAGCAGCCGAGAGAAGGACCCATCCTACGAGCAGTACTTC	TRBV5-6	-	-	TRBJ2-7
CASSLGIRETQYF	TGTGCCAGCAGCTTAGGCATCCGGGAGACCCAGTACTTC	TRBV7-2	-	-	TRBJ2-5
CASSSGGEGYEQYF	TGCGCCAGCAGTTCAGGGGGGGAAGGCTACGAGCAGTACTTC	TRBV5-1	-	-	TRBJ2-7
CASGLAGSYNEQFF	TGTGCCAGCGGGCTAGCGGGGTCCTACAATGAGCAGTTCTTC	TRBV11-2	-	TRBD2	TRBJ2-1
CASSLDGWDSWYGYTF	TGCGCCAGCAGCTTGGACGGCTGGGACAGTTGGTATGGCTACACCTTC	TRBV5-1	-	TRBD1	TRBJ1-2
CASSKDRLNRSSYNSPLHF	TGTGCCAGCAGCAAAGATCGGTTAAACCGGAGCTCCTATAATTCACCCCTCCACTTT	TRBV21-1	-	-	TRBJ1-6
CASSDSRGTGPTQLYGYTF	TGTGCCAGCAGTGACTCTAGGGGGACAGGACCGACTCAGCTCTATGGCTACACCTTC	TRBV6-4	-	TRBD1	TRBJ1-2